A single sample gave rise to the 31 T cell receptor beta chains below, sequenced in a study of blood T cell repertoires in COVID-19. The protocol was immunoSEQ multiplex PCR, while the TCRdb copy is restricted to in-frame clones and leaves out a portion. Of hundreds of thousands of clones in the sample, around 92% were seen once. Sample: PBMCs or T cells enriched from blood (not recorded which). The source of these receptors is a woman in her thirties with acute COVID-19.

The chain is built from TRBV6-5 and TRBJ2-1; D gene ambiguous. In germline, CDR1 is MNHEY, CDR2 SVGAGI. This CDR3 is 15 amino acids long. V was clipped by 2 bases and J by 0 bases, with 8 bases between them. This CDR3 reads CASSYDQVSYNEQFF. The CDR3 region has the DNA TGTGCCAGCAGTTACGACCAGGTCTCCTACAATGAGCAGTTCTTC.

V gene TRBV4-2 combines with J gene TRBJ1-3; D ambiguous. Germline CDR1 LGHNA, CDR2 YNFKEQ. V lost 1 base, J lost 2 bases, and 12 bases lay in between. CDR3 size: 16 residues. The CDR3 nucleotides read TGTGCCAGCAGCCAAGTGAGGGTGAGCCCTGGAAACACCATATATTTT. It is translated as CASSQVRVSPGNTIYF.

The chain couples TRBV18 to TRBJ2-5, with D perhaps TRBD1 (6 bases). Trimming removed 1 base from V and 9 bases from J, with 18 bases in between. This CDR3 comprises 15 residues. CDR1 and CDR2 (germline): KGHSH, LQKENI. CDR3 sequence (DNA): TGTGCCAGCTCACCACAAGGCCAGGGGACCTGGGCCCAGTACTTC. Encoded protein: CASSPQGQGTWAQYF. The full variable domain, in which reference TRBV18 and TRBJ2-5 provide the parts outside the CDR3, is NAGVMQNPRHLVRRRGQEARLRCSPMKGHSHVYWYRQLPEEGLKFMVYLQKENIIDESGMPKERFSAEFPKEGPSILRIQQVVRGDSAAYFCASSPQGQGTWAQYFGPGTRLLVL.

The genes are TRBV4-1 and TRBJ2-3; 9 positions match TRBD1. The CDR3 covers 15 residues. Germline CDR1 reads MGHRA; CDR2 reads YSYEKL. V gave up 4 bases and J gave up 5 bases; unmatched junction bases: 7. The DNA for the CDR3 is TGCGCCAGCAGCCTACAGGGGGCTATAGGAGATACGCAGTATTTT. It specifies CASSLQGAIGDTQYF.

V gene TRBV6-5 combines with J gene TRBJ1-2, with TRBD1 identical over 8 bases. The V segment lost 5 bases and the J segment 8 bases; nucleotides outside the gene matches: 7. Germline assignment: CDR1 MNHEY and CDR2 SVGAGI. The CDR3 is 13 residues long. CDR3 in amino acids: CASSPTGGWGYTF. CDR3 in DNA: TGTGCCAGCAGTCCTACAGGGGGGTGGGGCTACACCTTC.

This chain uses TRBV27 with TRBJ2-7, with a tentative D call TRBD1 (5 bases). Trimming cost V 3 bases and J 0 bases, with 9 bases left between them. The CDR3 loop spans 14 amino acids. CDR1 and CDR2 (germline): MNHEY, SMNVEV (reference sequence). The CDR3 DNA reads TGTGCCAGCAGTTTGACAGCCCGCTCCTACGAGCAGTACTTC. Its protein product is CASSLTARSYEQYF.

This rearrangement joins TRBV9 to TRBJ1-1; D is unclear. Trimming pared 0 bases from V and 0 bases from J, leaving 6 bases between. Per the germline V gene, CDR1 is SGDLS and CDR2 is YYNGEE. CDR3 size: 14 residues. The CDR3 protein is CASSVGGVNTEAFF. The CDR3 DNA follows: TGTGCCAGCAGCGTAGGGGGAGTGAACACTGAAGCTTTCTTT.

The rearrangement uses TRBV9 and TRBJ2-7; 7 bases align to TRBD2. Germline lookup yields CDR1 SGDLS and CDR2 YYNGEE. The V gene end was trimmed by 3 bases and the J gene end by 2 bases; junction bases not matched to a gene: 5. The CDR3 extends over 14 amino acids. CDR3 nucleotides: TGTGCCAGCAGCGACGCTGGGACTACCTACGAGCAGTACTTC. Amino acids: CASSDAGTTYEQYF.

The V gene is TRBV30, the J gene TRBJ2-1; a weak D match, TRBD1 (6 bases). This CDR3 contains 16 residues. The ends were cut back, 2 bases at V and 9 bases at J, with 23 bases in the middle. CDR1 GTSNPN and CDR2 SVGIG come from the germline V gene (reference sequence). Here the CDR3 reads CAWSLIGNRARVEQFF. DNA for the CDR3: TGTGCCTGGAGTCTCATCGGCAACAGGGCCCGGGTTGAGCAGTTCTTC.

This rearrangement joins TRBV29-1 to TRBJ1-1; TRBD1 is a possible D gene (6 bases). Germline CDR1 is SQVTM and CDR2 is ANQGSEA. CDR3 length equals 13 residues. The V end lost 3 bases, the J end lost 1 base, and 9 bases lay between the germline ends. The CDR3 reads CSVDGQSNTEAFF. The CDR3, as DNA: TGCAGCGTTGATGGACAGTCGAACACTGAAGCTTTCTTT.

The chain is built from TRBV6-5 and TRBJ1-3; D perhaps matches TRBD1 (6 bases). Germline V gives CDR1 MNHEY, CDR2 SVGAGI. The length of the CDR3 is 14 residues. V dropped 5 bases and J dropped 4 bases, with 12 bases sitting between them. The DNA of the CDR3 is TGTGCCAGCAGTACGACAGGATTGGGAAACACCATATATTTT. Translated: CASSTTGLGNTIYF.

The rearrangement uses TRBV9 and TRBJ1-1, with no clear D. CDR1 is SGDLS, CDR2 YYNGEE, per germline. Trimming removed 4 bases at V and 4 bases at J, with 20 bases between. The CDR3 has 16 amino acids. The CDR3: CASSPYEGKGGTEAFF. CDR3 in DNA: TGTGCCAGCAGCCCCTACGAGGGAAAGGGCGGCACTGAAGCTTTCTTT.

Written as DNA, the CDR3 is TGCGCCAGCAGCTTAGGGACCGGAGGACTAGCGGGGGGCCTGGAGACCCAGTACTTC. Encoded protein: CASSLGTGGLAGGLETQYF. The genes are TRBV5-1 and TRBJ2-5; 14 bases fit TRBD2. V shed 2 bases, J shed 5 bases, and the junction held 14 bases outside the gene matches. CDR3 length: 19 residues. Looked up from germline, CDR1 is SGHRS and CDR2 is YFSETQ.

The V and J genes are TRBV6-1 and TRBJ1-6, with 7 bases lining up with TRBD1. The CDR3 has 15 residues. Unmatched junction bases numbered 10, after V lost 6 bases and J lost 8 bases. Germline V lookup: CDR1 MNHNS, CDR2 SASEGT. The CDR3 DNA sequence: TGTGCCAGCAGCGACCCGGGGACAGCCTATTCACCCCTCCACTTT. As protein: CASSDPGTAYSPLHF.

This clone was seen only once. J is TRBJ1-2 and V is TRBV14; TRBD1 aligns across 7 bases. The CDR3 runs 13 residues. The germline V gene encodes CDR1 SGHDN and CDR2 FVKESK. V was pared by 5 bases and J by 5 bases, with 5 bases of the junction left unmatched. The CDR3 spells CASSAARGYGYTF. The CDR3 coding sequence is TGTGCCAGCAGCGCTGCCAGGGGGTATGGCTACACCTTC. Looking up the rest from reference TRBV14 and TRBJ1-2 gives the full variable domain: EAGVTQFPSHSVIEKGQTVTLRCDPISGHDNLYWYRRVMGKEIKFLLHFVKESKQDESGMPNNRFLAERTGGTYSTLKVQPAELEDSGVYFCASSAARGYGYTFGSGTRLTVV.

This chain connects TRBV11-3 to TRBJ2-3; tentatively, D is TRBD2 (6 bases). Germline V gene data show CDR1 as SGHNT and CDR2 as YENEEA. The V end lost 4 bases, the J end lost 4 bases, and 15 bases lay between the germline ends. This CDR3 is 15 amino acids long. CDR3 region: CASSSDPGGSDTQYF. The CDR3 nucleotides read TGTGCCAGCAGCTCAGACCCCGGAGGGTCAGATACGCAGTATTTT.

The chain employs TRBV6-5 and TRBJ1-1, with a tentative D call TRBD1 (6 bases). There are 15 residues in the CDR3. Germline CDR1 is MNHEY and CDR2 is SVGAGI. Between the trimmed V and J ends, which lost 0 bases and 0 bases, there was a span of 8 bases. The CDR3 DNA is TGTGCCAGCAGTTACTCCGGGACAATGAACACTGAAGCTTTCTTT. It encodes CASSYSGTMNTEAFF.

This clone appeared a few times. This sequence joins TRBV6-9 and TRBJ2-4, with D perhaps TRBD1 (5 bases). V was clipped by 4 bases and J by 7 bases, with 14 bases between them. CDR3 length: 14 residues. Germline CDR1 reads MNHGY; CDR2 reads SVAAGI. The CDR3 DNA follows: TGTGCCAGCAGTTCGTGGACAAAACCTAACATTCAGTACTTC. Translation: CASSSWTKPNIQYF.

The chain couples TRBV11-2 to TRBJ2-1, with D perhaps TRBD2 (5 bases). The CDR3 extends over 10 amino acids. CDR1 SGHAT and CDR2 FQNNGV come from the germline V gene. V shed 5 bases and J shed 9 bases, with 5 bases lying between them. This chain's CDR3 is CASSGGEQFF. As DNA, the CDR3 is TGTGCCAGCAGCGGAGGTGAGCAGTTCTTC.

This chain connects TRBV7-3 to TRBJ2-3; D may be TRBD1 (6 bases). CDR1 is SGHTA, CDR2 FQGTGA, per germline. Trimming removed 2 bases at V and 2 bases at J, with 11 bases between. The CDR3 spans 15 residues. The CDR3 DNA reads as TGTGCCAGCAGCTTATATCAGGGGCACACAGATACGCAGTATTTT. This sequence encodes CASSLYQGHTDTQYF.

In its sample, this clone was seen once. Other DNA sequences in this specimen translate into the identical CDR3. The chain recombines TRBV24-1 with TRBJ2-1; TRBD2 might be the D (6 bases). The V and J ends lost 9 bases and 3 bases respectively, with 8 bases between them. Germline-derived CDR1 and CDR2 are KGHDR and SFDVKD. The CDR3 runs to 12 residues. CDR3 residues: CATGGDYNEQFF. For the CDR3, the DNA is TGTGCCACCGGAGGGGACTACAATGAGCAGTTCTTC.

This sequence joins TRBV18 and TRBJ2-5; TRBD2 aligns across 7 bases. The ends lost 4 bases at V and 3 bases at J; junction bases unmatched: 11. This CDR3 has 16 residues. Germline CDR1 and CDR2: KGHSH and LQKENI. The CDR3 sequence is CASSLQPGGPEETQYF. Written as DNA, the CDR3 is TGTGCCAGCTCACTGCAACCGGGGGGTCCCGAAGAGACCCAGTACTTC.

This clone was found once. The chain combines TRBV29-1 with TRBJ2-1, with TRBD2 as a possible D gene (6 bases). This CDR3 comprises 16 residues. Looked up from germline, CDR1 is SQVTM and CDR2 is ANQGSEA. V was shortened by 5 bases and J by 4 bases, with 21 bases between the two germline ends. The CDR3 loop reads CSVFTWRAGLYNEQFF. The DNA for the CDR3 is TGCAGCGTTTTTACCTGGAGGGCGGGGTTGTACAATGAGCAGTTCTTC.

This sequence joins TRBV19 and TRBJ1-5, with unresolved D. The CDR3 loop spans 15 amino acids. V shed 3 bases and J shed 0 bases, with 9 bases lying between them. CDR1 is LNHDA and CDR2 is SQIVND in the germline V gene (reference sequence). The CDR3 DNA reads TGTGCCAGTAGTATCAGAGGGAATAGCAATCAGCCCCAGCATTTT. This gives the protein CASSIRGNSNQPQHF.

The chain links TRBV5-1 to TRBJ1-1; 8 bases line up with TRBD1. Germline V lookup: CDR1 SGHRS, CDR2 YFSETQ. This CDR3 spans 14 amino acids. V was pared by 0 bases and J by 3 bases, with 1 base of the junction left unmatched. The CDR3: CASSLDRGDTEAFF. CDR3 bases: TGCGCCAGCAGCTTGGACAGGGGGGACACTGAAGCTTTCTTT.

The J gene is TRBJ2-1, the V gene TRBV19; 8 bases line up with TRBD2. CDR3 length equals 13 residues. Germline CDR1 and CDR2: LNHDA and SQIVND (reference sequence). With V trimmed by 8 bases and J by 4 bases, 4 bases remained unmatched. The CDR3: CASSSGGYNEQFF. The CDR3 nucleotides are TGTGCCAGTTCCTCGGGAGGGTACAATGAGCAGTTCTTC.

Only one count was recorded for this clone. V gene TRBV7-7 combines with J gene TRBJ2-7; TRBD2 matches 8 bases. The V and J ends lost 1 base and 6 bases, in that order; junction bases with no gene match: 2. In germline, CDR1 is SSHAT, CDR2 FNYEAQ (reference sequence). This CDR3 comprises 13 residues. The CDR3 sequence is CASSLDREGEQYF. The CDR3 region has the DNA TGTGCCAGCAGCTTAGATCGGGAGGGCGAGCAGTACTTC.

This chain's CDR3 is CASSGHRQDNSPLHF. DNA of the CDR3: TGCGCCAGCAGCGGACATCGACAAGATAATTCACCCCTCCACTTT. This chain uses TRBV4-1 with TRBJ1-6, with D tentatively TRBD1 (5 bases). The CDR3 is made up of 15 amino acids. Trimming shortened V by 5 bases and J by 5 bases, and 13 bases separated the two germline ends. CDR1 and CDR2 from the germline V gene are MGHRA and YSYEKL.

The genes are TRBV7-6 and TRBJ2-1; D might be TRBD1 (6 bases). Between the trimmed V and J ends, which lost 1 base and 0 bases, there was a span of 13 bases. Germline CDR1 and CDR2: SGHVS and FNYEAQ. This CDR3 is 17 amino acids long. CDR3 DNA sequence: TGTGCCAGCAGCTTAGTCCCACAGGGTAGCTCCTACAATGAGCAGTTCTTC. Translating gives CASSLVPQGSSYNEQFF.

The chain uses TRBV4-1 and TRBJ1-1; D possibly corresponds to TRBD1 (5 bases). This CDR3 region has 13 residues. The V gene's germline CDR1 is MGHRA and CDR2 YSYEKL. V was clipped by 0 bases and J by 10 bases, with 12 bases between them. DNA of the CDR3: TGCGCCAGCAGCCAAGATCTGGAGGGGAGAGCTTTCTTT. This encodes CASSQDLEGRAFF.

The chain carries TRBV9 and TRBJ1-1; D is unclear. The CDR3 covers 15 residues. V was shortened by 0 bases and J by 1 base, with 10 bases between the two germline ends. The germline gives CDR1 SGDLS, CDR2 YYNGEE. DNA of the CDR3: TGTGCCAGCAGCGTAGCCAACCGAGGGAACACTGAAGCTTTCTTT. Translating it yields CASSVANRGNTEAFF.